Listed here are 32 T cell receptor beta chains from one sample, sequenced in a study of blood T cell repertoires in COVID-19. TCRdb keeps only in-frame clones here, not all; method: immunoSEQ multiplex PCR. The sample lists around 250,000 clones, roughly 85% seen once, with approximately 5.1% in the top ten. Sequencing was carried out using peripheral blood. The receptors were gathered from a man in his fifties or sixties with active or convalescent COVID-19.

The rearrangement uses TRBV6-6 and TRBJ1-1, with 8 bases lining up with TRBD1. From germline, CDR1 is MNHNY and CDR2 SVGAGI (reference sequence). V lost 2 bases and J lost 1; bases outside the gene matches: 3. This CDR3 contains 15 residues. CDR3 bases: TGTGCCAGCAGTTACCCAGGACAGGGGAACACTGAAGCTTTCTTT. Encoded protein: CASSYPGQGNTEAFF.

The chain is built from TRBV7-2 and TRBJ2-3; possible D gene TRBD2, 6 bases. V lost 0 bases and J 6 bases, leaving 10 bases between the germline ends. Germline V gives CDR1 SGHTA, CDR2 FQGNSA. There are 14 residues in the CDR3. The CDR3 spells CASSLAGRVDTQYF. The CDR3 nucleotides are TGTGCCAGCAGCTTAGCCGGGAGAGTGGATACGCAGTATTTT.

For the CDR3, the DNA is TGTGCCAGCAGTTTGGAGAGGAATGGCTACACCTTC. It translates to CASSLERNGYTF. The V gene is TRBV28, the J gene TRBJ1-2, with D hard to call. V was cut by 3 bases and J by 6 bases, with 8 bases left in between. Germline V lookup: CDR1 MDHEN, CDR2 SYDVKM. The CDR3 has 12 amino acids.

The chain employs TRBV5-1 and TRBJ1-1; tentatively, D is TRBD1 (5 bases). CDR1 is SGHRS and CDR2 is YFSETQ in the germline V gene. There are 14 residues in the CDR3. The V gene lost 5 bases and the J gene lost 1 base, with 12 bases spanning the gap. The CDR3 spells CASRRDSANTEAFF. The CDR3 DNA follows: TGCGCCAGCAGGCGTGACAGCGCGAACACTGAAGCTTTCTTT.

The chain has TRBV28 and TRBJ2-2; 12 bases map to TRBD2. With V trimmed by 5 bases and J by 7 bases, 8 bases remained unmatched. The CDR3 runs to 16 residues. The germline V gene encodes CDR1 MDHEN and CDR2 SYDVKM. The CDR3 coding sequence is TGTGCCAGCAGTCCCCGGACTAGCGGGAAGGTCGGGGAGCTGTTTTTT. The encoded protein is CASSPRTSGKVGELFF.

DNA of the CDR3: TGTGCCAGTAGTCCTCAGAATCAGCCCCAGCATTTT. Protein: CASSPQNQPQHF. The V gene is TRBV19, the J gene TRBJ1-5, with D hard to call. Germline V CDR1 and CDR2: LNHDA, SQIVND (reference sequence). The CDR3 is 12 amino acids. The V gene lost 5 bases and the J gene lost 4 bases, with 6 bases spanning the gap.

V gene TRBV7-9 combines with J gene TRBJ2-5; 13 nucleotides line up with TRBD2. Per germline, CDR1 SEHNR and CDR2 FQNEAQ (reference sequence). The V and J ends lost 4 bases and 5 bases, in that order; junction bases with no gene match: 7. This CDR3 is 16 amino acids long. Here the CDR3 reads CASSSNSGLAGETQYF. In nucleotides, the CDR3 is TGTGCCAGCAGCTCCAATTCGGGACTAGCGGGGGAGACCCAGTACTTC.

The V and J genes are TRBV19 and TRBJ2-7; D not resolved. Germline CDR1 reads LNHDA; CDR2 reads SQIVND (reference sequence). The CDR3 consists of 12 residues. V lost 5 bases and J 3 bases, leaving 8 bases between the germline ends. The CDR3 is CASSARNYEQYF. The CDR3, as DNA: TGTGCCAGTAGTGCGCGGAACTACGAGCAGTACTTC.

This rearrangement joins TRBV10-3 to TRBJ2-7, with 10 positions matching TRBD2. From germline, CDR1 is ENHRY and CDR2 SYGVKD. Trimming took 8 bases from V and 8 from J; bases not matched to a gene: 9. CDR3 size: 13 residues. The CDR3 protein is CAISPSGRLKQYF. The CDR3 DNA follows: TGTGCCATCTCCCCTAGCGGGAGATTGAAGCAGTACTTC.

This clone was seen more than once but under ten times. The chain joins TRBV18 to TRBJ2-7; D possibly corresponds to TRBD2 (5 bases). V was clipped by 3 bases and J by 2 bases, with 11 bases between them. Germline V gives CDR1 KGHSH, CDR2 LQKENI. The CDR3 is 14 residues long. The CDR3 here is CASSPDGLPYEQYF. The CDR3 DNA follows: TGTGCCAGCTCACCGGACGGACTCCCCTACGAGCAGTACTTC.

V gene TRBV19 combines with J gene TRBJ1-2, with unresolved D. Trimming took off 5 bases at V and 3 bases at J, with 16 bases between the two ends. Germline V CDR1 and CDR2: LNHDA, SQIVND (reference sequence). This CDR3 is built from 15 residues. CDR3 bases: TGTGCCAGTAGTCCAAGACCCAAAGGAGACTATGGCTACACCTTC. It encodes CASSPRPKGDYGYTF.

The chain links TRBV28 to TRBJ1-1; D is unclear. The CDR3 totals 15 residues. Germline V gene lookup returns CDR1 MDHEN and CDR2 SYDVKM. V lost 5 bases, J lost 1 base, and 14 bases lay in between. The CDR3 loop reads CASSPPREGNTEAFF. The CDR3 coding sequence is TGTGCCAGCAGTCCCCCGAGGGAGGGGAACACTGAAGCTTTCTTT.

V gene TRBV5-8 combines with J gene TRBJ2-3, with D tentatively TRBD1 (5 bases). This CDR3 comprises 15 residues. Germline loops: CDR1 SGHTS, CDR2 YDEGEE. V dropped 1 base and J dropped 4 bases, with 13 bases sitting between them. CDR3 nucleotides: TGTGCCAGCAGCTTGTTCAGGGTATCAGCAGATACGCAGTATTTT. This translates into CASSLFRVSADTQYF.

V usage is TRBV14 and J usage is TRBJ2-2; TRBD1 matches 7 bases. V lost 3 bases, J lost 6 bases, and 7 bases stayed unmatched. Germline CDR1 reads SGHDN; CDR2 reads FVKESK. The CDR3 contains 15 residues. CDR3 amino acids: CASSQDRLPAGELFF. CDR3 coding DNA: TGTGCCAGCAGCCAGGACAGGCTTCCAGCCGGGGAGCTGTTTTTT.

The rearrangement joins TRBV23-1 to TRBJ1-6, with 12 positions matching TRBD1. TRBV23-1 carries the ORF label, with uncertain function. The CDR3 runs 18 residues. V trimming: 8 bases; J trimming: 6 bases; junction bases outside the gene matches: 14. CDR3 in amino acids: CASVGRDRGPWINSPLHF. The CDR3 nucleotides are TGCGCCAGCGTGGGACGGGACAGGGGGCCCTGGATTAATTCACCCCTCCACTTT.

The CDR3: CAWSASSGYEQYF. The CDR3 DNA sequence: TGTGCCTGGAGTGCGAGCTCAGGCTACGAGCAGTACTTC. The J gene is TRBJ2-7, the V gene TRBV30; D unresolved. Germline values: CDR1 GTSNPN, CDR2 SVGIG (reference sequence). CDR3 length: 13 amino acids. V was shortened by 1 base and J by 3 bases, with 10 bases between the two germline ends.

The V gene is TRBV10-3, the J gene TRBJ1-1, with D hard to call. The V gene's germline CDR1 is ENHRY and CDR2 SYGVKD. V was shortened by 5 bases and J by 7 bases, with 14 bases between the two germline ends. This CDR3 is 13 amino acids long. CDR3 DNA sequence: TGTGCCATCAGTAGGGAGGGATTAGGTGAAGCTTTCTTT. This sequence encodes CAISREGLGEAFF.

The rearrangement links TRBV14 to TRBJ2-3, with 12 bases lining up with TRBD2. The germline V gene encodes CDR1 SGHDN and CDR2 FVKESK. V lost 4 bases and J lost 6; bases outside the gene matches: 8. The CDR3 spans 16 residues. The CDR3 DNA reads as TGTGCCAGCAGCCGAGGACTAGCGGGAACTGATGATACGCAGTATTTT. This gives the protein CASSRGLAGTDDTQYF.

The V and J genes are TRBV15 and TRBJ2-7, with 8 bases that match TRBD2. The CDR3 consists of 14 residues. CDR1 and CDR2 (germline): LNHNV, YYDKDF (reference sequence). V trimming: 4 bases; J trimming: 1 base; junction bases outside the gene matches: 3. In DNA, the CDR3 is TGTGCCACCAGCACGGGAGGGCCTTCCTACGAGCAGTACTTC. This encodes CATSTGGPSYEQYF.

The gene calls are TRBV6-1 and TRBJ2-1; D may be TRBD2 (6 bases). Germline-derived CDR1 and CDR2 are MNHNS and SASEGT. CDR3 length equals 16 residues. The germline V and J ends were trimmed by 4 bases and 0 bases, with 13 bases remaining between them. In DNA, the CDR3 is TGTGCCAGCAGTGGGGTTGAAGCGGGCTCCTACAATGAGCAGTTCTTC. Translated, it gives CASSGVEAGSYNEQFF.

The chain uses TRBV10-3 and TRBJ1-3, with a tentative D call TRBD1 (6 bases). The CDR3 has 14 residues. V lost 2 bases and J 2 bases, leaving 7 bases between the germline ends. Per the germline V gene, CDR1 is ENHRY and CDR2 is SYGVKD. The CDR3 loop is CAISEAGAGNTIYF. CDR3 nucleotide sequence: TGTGCCATCAGTGAGGCAGGGGCTGGAAACACCATATATTTT.

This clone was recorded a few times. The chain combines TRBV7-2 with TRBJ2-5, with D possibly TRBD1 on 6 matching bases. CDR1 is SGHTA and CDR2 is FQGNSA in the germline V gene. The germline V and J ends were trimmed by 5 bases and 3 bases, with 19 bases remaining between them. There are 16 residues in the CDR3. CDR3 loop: CASSPRTSRDKETQYF. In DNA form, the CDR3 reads TGTGCCAGCAGCCCCCGGACATCCAGGGACAAAGAGACCCAGTACTTC.

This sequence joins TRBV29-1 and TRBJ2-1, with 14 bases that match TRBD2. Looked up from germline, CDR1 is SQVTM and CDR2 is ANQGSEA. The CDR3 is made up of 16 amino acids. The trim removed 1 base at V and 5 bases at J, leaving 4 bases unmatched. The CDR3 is CSVEGGTSGSDNEQFF. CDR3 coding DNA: TGCAGCGTTGAAGGGGGGACTAGCGGGAGTGACAATGAGCAGTTCTTC.

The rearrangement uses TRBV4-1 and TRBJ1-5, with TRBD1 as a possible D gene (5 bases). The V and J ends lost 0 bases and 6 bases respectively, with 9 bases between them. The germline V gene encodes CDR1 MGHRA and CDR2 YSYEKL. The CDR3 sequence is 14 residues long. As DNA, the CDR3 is TGCGCCAGCAGCCAAGAAGGGGTGGGTCAGCCCCAGCATTTT. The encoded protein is CASSQEGVGQPQHF.

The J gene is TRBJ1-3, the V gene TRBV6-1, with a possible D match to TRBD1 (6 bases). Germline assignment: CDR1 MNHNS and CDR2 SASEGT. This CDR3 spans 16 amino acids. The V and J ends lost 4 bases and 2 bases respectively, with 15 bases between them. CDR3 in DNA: TGTGCCAGCAGTGCCTACAGGGCTTGGGCTGGAAACACCATATATTTT. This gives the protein CASSAYRAWAGNTIYF.

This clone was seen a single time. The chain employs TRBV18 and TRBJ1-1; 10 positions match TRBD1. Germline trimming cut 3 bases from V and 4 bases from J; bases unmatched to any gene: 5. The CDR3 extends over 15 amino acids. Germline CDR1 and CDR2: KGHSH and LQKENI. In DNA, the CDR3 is TGTGCCAGCTCACCGGGACAGGGGTTGAGCACTGAAGCTTTCTTT. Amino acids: CASSPGQGLSTEAFF.

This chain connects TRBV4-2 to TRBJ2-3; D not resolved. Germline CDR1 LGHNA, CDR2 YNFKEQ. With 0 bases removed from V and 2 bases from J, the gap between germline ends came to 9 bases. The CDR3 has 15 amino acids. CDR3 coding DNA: TGTGCCAGCAGCCAAGATCAAACTCACACAGATACGCAGTATTTT. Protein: CASSQDQTHTDTQYF.

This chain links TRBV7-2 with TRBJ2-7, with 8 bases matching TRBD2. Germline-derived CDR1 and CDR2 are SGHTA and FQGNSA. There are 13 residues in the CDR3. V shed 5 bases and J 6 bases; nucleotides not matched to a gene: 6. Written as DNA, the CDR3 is TGTGCCAGCAGCCGTAGCGGGACCCGCGAGCAGTACTTC. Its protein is CASSRSGTREQYF.

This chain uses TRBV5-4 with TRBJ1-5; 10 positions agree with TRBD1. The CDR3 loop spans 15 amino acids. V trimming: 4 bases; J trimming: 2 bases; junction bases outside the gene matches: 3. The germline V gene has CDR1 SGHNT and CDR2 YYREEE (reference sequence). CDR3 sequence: CASSPGTGGNQPQHF. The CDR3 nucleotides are TGTGCCAGCAGCCCCGGGACAGGGGGCAATCAGCCCCAGCATTTT.

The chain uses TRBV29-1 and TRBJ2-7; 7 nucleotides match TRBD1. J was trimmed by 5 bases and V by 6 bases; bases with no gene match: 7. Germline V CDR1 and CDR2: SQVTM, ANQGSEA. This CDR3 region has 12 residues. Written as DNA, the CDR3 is TGCAGCGTCACTAGACAGGGCCACGAGCAGTACTTC. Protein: CSVTRQGHEQYF.

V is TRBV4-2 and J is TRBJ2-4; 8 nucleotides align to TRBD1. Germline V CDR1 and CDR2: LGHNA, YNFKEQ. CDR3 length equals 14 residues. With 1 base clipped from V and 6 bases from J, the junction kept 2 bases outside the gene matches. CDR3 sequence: CASSQAGGLNIQYF. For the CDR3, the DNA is TGTGCCAGCAGCCAAGCAGGGGGCCTAAACATTCAGTACTTC.

The CDR3 DNA follows: TGTGCCAGCGGAACTTCAGCCGGGTGGGGGGATTCCTACAATGAGCAGTTCTTC. It encodes CASGTSAGWGDSYNEQFF. The rearrangement joins TRBV27 to TRBJ2-1, with a weak D call TRBD2 (6 bases). CDR1 and CDR2 from the germline V gene are MNHEY and SMNVEV (reference sequence). This CDR3 comprises 18 residues. V was clipped by 8 bases and J by 1 base, with 24 bases between them.